Sequencing of this TCR beta chain was carried out in a study of blood T cell repertoires in COVID-19. With 8 bases clipped from V and 11 bases from J, the junction kept 11 bases outside the gene matches. The V gene's germline CDR1 is SQVTM and CDR2 ANQGSEA. This CDR3 spans 11 amino acids. Authors' processing steps: Nucleated cell counts were estimated from reference gene primer amplification. The table came from immunoSEQ multiplex PCR; TCRdb's copy has only in-frame clones and leaves some out. V and J calls and clone size are as listed in that table; D and trimming were resolved from the DNA. Here the sample spans about 36,000 clones, 90% being singletons.

The TCR was taken from a human donor in a cohort sampled during active COVID-19. The specimen sequenced was peripheral blood. The chain is built from TRBV29-1 and TRBJ1-2; 7 bases agree with TRBD1. The CDR3 nucleotides are TGCAGCATCGGAGGGGGCGGTCCGTACACCTTC. Its protein is CSIGGGGPYTF.